These 7 T cell receptor beta chains were all obtained from the same sample, sequenced in a study of blood T cells in healthy people across ages. The second PCR ran about 6 to 12 cycles with a sample-barcoded 5' primer and J-beta primers. TCRdb passed the 5' RACE reads through MiXCR, listing each CDR3 protein once. The sample has some 900,000 distinct CDR3 sequences; around 49% are singletons. The sequencing sample was made of blood. Every receptor here comes from a man between 25 and 39 years old in good health.

The chain joins TRBV28 to TRBJ2-7, with TRBD1 identical over 8 bases. Germline CDR1 reads MDHEN; CDR2 reads SYDVKM. Trimming removed 6 bases from V and 4 bases from J; junction bases left unmatched: 11. This CDR3 has 15 residues. The CDR3 reads CASSLGQARSYEQYF. The DNA for the CDR3 is TGTGCCAGCAGCTTGGGACAGGCGAGGTCATACGAGCAGTACTTC.

The chain is built from TRBV12-5 and TRBJ1-1; 12 bases are shared with TRBD1. V gave up 2 bases and J gave up 3 bases; unmatched junction bases: 10. CDR1 is LGHNT and CDR2 is FRNRAP in the germline V gene. The CDR3 sequence is 18 residues long. CDR3 region: CASGLPGQGAQSHTEAFF. In DNA form, the CDR3 reads TGTGCTAGTGGTTTGCCGGGACAGGGGGCGCAGTCTCACACTGAAGCTTTCTTT.

On this clonotype: A much larger clone lies a single base off, so this may be a read error. This rearrangement joins TRBV20-1 to TRBJ2-5, with 8 bases lining up with TRBD1. With the DNA end fitting TRBJ2-7 better, the J assignment may be wrong. Germline assignment: CDR1 DFQATT and CDR2 SNEGSKA (reference sequence). The CDR3 length is 11 residues. The CDR3 loop reads CSGYRGNEQYF. The CDR3 DNA is TGCAGTGGATACAGGGGGAACGAGCAGTACTTC.

The V call is TRBV27, the J call TRBJ2-7, with a weak D call TRBD1 (7 bases). Deletions cut 7 bases from V and 3 bases from J, with 19 bases between. Germline V gives CDR1 MNHEY, CDR2 SMNVEV (reference sequence). The CDR3 runs to 15 residues. The DNA for the CDR3 is TGTGCCAGCACCCTTAAAGGGGGCGGGGACTACGAGCAGTACTTC. Translating it yields CASTLKGGGDYEQYF.

The chain uses TRBV6-2 or TRBV6-3 and TRBJ2-1; D gene ambiguous. This CDR3 spans 13 amino acids. Germline CDR1 MNHEY, CDR2 SVGEGT. V was trimmed by 4 bases and J by 11 bases, leaving 15 bases between them. Written as DNA, the CDR3 is TGTGCCAGCAGTTCAACTCTAGGGCGTCAGCAGTTCTTC. This codes for CASSSTLGRQQFF.

CDR3 protein: CASSIQDSYNEQFF. In DNA, the CDR3 is TGTGCCAGCAGTATCCAGGACAGCTACAATGAGCAGTTCTTC. The chain joins TRBV6-5 to TRBJ2-1; D may be TRBD1 (6 bases). V lost 5 bases and J 3 bases, leaving 11 bases between the germline ends. CDR3 size: 14 residues. From germline, CDR1 is MNHEY and CDR2 SVGAGI.

This clonotype was seen at least ten times. The chain is built from TRBV12-3 or TRBV12-4 and TRBJ1-2; D ambiguous. CDR3 size: 11 residues. Trimming shortened V by 6 bases and J by 9 bases, and 11 bases separated the two germline ends. CDR3 sequence (DNA): TGTGCCAGCAGCTCGACCGTAAGCTACACCTTC. As protein: CASSSTVSYTF.